This T cell receptor beta chain stems from a study of OX40 agonist ivuxolimab in advanced cancers. CDR3 length: 16 amino acids. V was pared by 7 bases and J by 2 bases, with 18 bases between. In germline, CDR1 is LNHDA, CDR2 SQIVND (reference sequence). This clone was picked up a small number of times. Measured with immunoSEQ multiplex PCR; TCRdb has only the in-frame clones, and not every one. The table shows 70,000 or so clones, with 85% to 90% occurring only once. The sequenced sample was CD4+ or CD8+ T cells sorted from blood, obtained in a trial of the OX40 agonist ivuxolimab. The chain has TRBV19 and TRBJ1-5, with D tentatively TRBD1 (6 bases). This TCR came from an adult with an advanced solid tumor such as melanoma, head and neck, liver or kidney cancer. The CDR3 sequence: CASIQGGQVRNQPQHF. The CDR3 DNA reads TGTGCCAGTATACAGGGAGGGCAGGTTCGCAATCAGCCCCAGCATTTT.